The 31 T cell receptor beta chains presented below share a single source sample, sequenced in a study of T cell responses to AZD1222 COVID-19 vaccine. Produced via immunoSEQ multiplex PCR; TCRdb's table is partial and in-frame only. Of more than 90,000 clones in the sample, more than 70% were seen once. The specimen comprised peripheral blood, sampled 28 days after the second AZD1222 dose. These receptors were taken from an adult who received the AZD1222 COVID-19 vaccine.

This chain connects TRBV3-1 (or the pseudogene TRBV3-2) to TRBJ1-2; 8 nucleotides align to TRBD1. V was pared by 5 bases and J by 6 bases, with 5 bases of the junction left unmatched. The CDR3 is 13 amino acids. The germline gives CDR1 LGHDT, CDR2 YNNKEL (reference sequence). CDR3 in amino acids: CASSSRQGNGYTF. The CDR3 nucleotides read TGTGCCAGCAGCTCCCGACAGGGGAATGGCTACACCTTC.

The sample holds one count of this clone. The rearrangement uses TRBV30 and TRBJ1-5; no clear D. The CDR3 runs 12 residues. Trimming removed 7 bases at V and 0 bases at J, with 7 bases between. Germline V gives CDR1 GTSNPN, CDR2 SVGIG (reference sequence). The CDR3: CAFDDSNQPQHF. In nucleotides, the CDR3 is TGTGCCTTCGACGATAGCAATCAGCCCCAGCATTTT.

This clone has a single count. The rearrangement links TRBV27 to TRBJ2-7, with D unclear. V gave up 3 bases and J gave up 0 bases, with 15 bases separating them. The CDR3 is made up of 16 amino acids. Germline loops: CDR1 MNHEY, CDR2 SMNVEV (reference sequence). CDR3 in DNA: TGTGCCAGCAGTTTCCTCCTGGCCCCTAGCTCCTACGAGCAGTACTTC. It specifies CASSFLLAPSSYEQYF.

Here the CDR3 reads CASSSGQNTGELFF. In DNA, the CDR3 is TGTGCCAGCAGTTCCGGACAAAACACCGGGGAGCTGTTTTTT. The chain links TRBV28 to TRBJ2-2, with D possibly matching TRBD1 (5 bases). The CDR3 is 14 amino acids. The germline V and J ends were trimmed by 4 bases and 2 bases, with 8 bases remaining between them. CDR1 MDHEN and CDR2 SYDVKM come from the germline V gene.

The chain couples TRBV2 to TRBJ2-5, with 9 bases aligning to TRBD1. The CDR3 is 14 amino acids. Germline CDR1 and CDR2: SNHLY and FYNNEI. Trimming removed 6 bases from V and 5 bases from J; junction bases left unmatched: 7. For the CDR3, the DNA is TGTGCCAGCAGCCCGGGACAGGGTTGGGAGACCCAGTACTTC. It codes for CASSPGQGWETQYF.

This clone was counted between two and nine times. The CDR3 sequence is CSASGQVFSYEQYF. The DNA for the CDR3 is TGCAGTGCTAGTGGACAGGTTTTCTCCTACGAGCAGTACTTC. V gene TRBV20-1 combines with J gene TRBJ2-7; 7 bases are a match to TRBD1. The CDR3 loop spans 14 amino acids. Losses at the gene ends were 3 bases for V and 0 bases for J; bases not matched to a gene: 5. Germline V gives CDR1 DFQATT, CDR2 SNEGSKA (reference sequence).

The rearrangement joins TRBV3-1 (or the pseudogene TRBV3-2) to TRBJ2-5, with 14 bases fitting TRBD2. Losses at the gene ends were 0 bases for V and 5 bases for J; bases not matched to a gene: 8. There are 18 residues in the CDR3. Germline V gives CDR1 LGHDT, CDR2 YNNKEL (reference sequence). CDR3 in amino acids: CASSQDPLGLAGVETQYF. The CDR3 DNA is TGTGCCAGCAGCCAAGATCCTCTGGGACTAGCGGGGGTGGAGACCCAGTACTTC.

This rearrangement joins TRBV28 to TRBJ1-5; 7 bases are a match to TRBD1. Trimming cost V 6 bases and J 6 bases; bases outside gene matches: 11. The CDR3 runs 15 residues. Germline values: CDR1 MDHEN, CDR2 SYDVKM. This chain's CDR3 is CASSFSDRVAQPQHF. The CDR3 region has the DNA TGTGCCAGCAGCTTCTCCGACAGGGTCGCTCAGCCCCAGCATTTT.

The V gene is TRBV19, the J gene TRBJ1-1; TRBD1 agrees at 11 bases. V was clipped by 6 bases and J by 6 bases; unmatched bases: 12. This CDR3 comprises 16 residues. Germline V CDR1 and CDR2: LNHDA, SQIVND (reference sequence). The CDR3 region is CASRRTGGAFNAEAFF. The CDR3, as DNA: TGTGCCAGTAGGCGGACAGGGGGCGCGTTTAACGCTGAAGCTTTCTTT. Combining the CDR3 with reference TRBV19 and TRBJ1-1 gives the whole variable domain DGGITQSPKYLFRKEGQNVTLSCEQNLNHDAMYWYRQDPGQGLRLIYYSQIVNDFQKGDIAEGYSVSREKKESFPLTVTSAQKNPTAFYLCASRRTGGAFNAEAFFGQGTRLTVV.

About this clone: The junction departs from germline at one end; a sequencing error may be responsible. This chain links TRBV6-5 with TRBJ1-1; D not certain. This CDR3 has 12 residues. Germline CDR1 reads MNHEY; CDR2 reads SVGAGI. The CDR3 DNA follows: TGTGCCAGCAGTTACTCAGGGAGGGCGGCAGTCTTT. Encoded protein: CASSYSGRAAVF.

The chain combines TRBV4-1 with TRBJ1-4, with TRBD1 identical over 10 bases. Germline V lookup: CDR1 MGHRA, CDR2 YSYEKL. The J segment lost 8 bases and the V segment lost 4 bases, leaving 7 bases of the junction unmatched. The length of the CDR3 is 15 residues. CDR3 residues: CASSPRQGAFEKLFF. Written as DNA, the CDR3 is TGCGCCAGCAGCCCAAGACAGGGGGCGTTCGAAAAACTGTTTTTT.

The J gene is TRBJ2-7, the V gene TRBV11-2; 9 positions match TRBD1. The CDR3 has 13 amino acids. Germline V gene sequence: CDR1 SGHAT, CDR2 FQNNGV. With 5 bases clipped from V and 4 bases from J, the junction kept 3 bases outside the gene matches. CDR3 DNA: TGTGCCAGCAGCACGGACAGGGGATACGAGCAGTACTTC. Translated: CASSTDRGYEQYF.

This CDR3 reads CASSVIPSAGDAYNEQFF. Here the CDR3 DNA reads TGTGCCAGCAGCGTAATCCCCTCGGCAGGGGACGCTTACAATGAGCAGTTCTTC. The chain is built from TRBV9 and TRBJ2-1, with D maybe TRBD1 (6 bases). V lost 1 base, J lost 4 bases, and 21 bases lay in between. The CDR3 covers 18 residues. Per the germline V gene, CDR1 is SGDLS and CDR2 is YYNGEE.

For the CDR3, the DNA is TGTGCCAGCAGGCCACAGGGTGGTGGCTACACCTTC. Amino acid sequence: CASRPQGGGYTF. The rearrangement joins TRBV27 to TRBJ1-2, with TRBD1 as a possible D gene (6 bases). Trimming removed 6 bases from V and 7 bases from J, with 12 bases in between. The germline CDR1 and CDR2 sequences are MNHEY and SMNVEV (reference sequence). The CDR3 sequence is 12 residues long.

The J gene is TRBJ2-3, the V gene TRBV5-8; TRBD2 aligns across 14 bases. Germline V gene data show CDR1 as SGHTS and CDR2 as YDEGEE. V trimming: 4 bases; J trimming: 3 bases; junction bases outside the gene matches: 7. This CDR3 contains 17 residues. CDR3 amino acids: CASSLGLAGGGTDTQYF. CDR3 bases: TGTGCCAGCAGCCTAGGACTAGCGGGAGGAGGGACAGATACGCAGTATTTT.

The chain combines TRBV29-1 with TRBJ1-1; the match to TRBD1 covers 7 bases. The CDR3 contains 16 residues. Germline V gives CDR1 SQVTM, CDR2 ANQGSEA. V lost 7 bases and J lost 0; bases outside the gene matches: 14. The chain's CDR3 is CSGTGATNPLNTEAFF. For the CDR3, the DNA is TGCAGCGGCACAGGGGCCACTAACCCTTTGAACACTGAAGCTTTCTTT.

CDR3 DNA: TGTGCCAGCAGACAGGAGAGACAACTCTACGAGCAGTACTTC. This codes for CASRQERQLYEQYF. The chain combines TRBV6-5 with TRBJ2-7; D may be TRBD1 (5 bases). Germline V gene lookup returns CDR1 MNHEY and CDR2 SVGAGI. The V end lost 6 bases, the J end lost 3 bases, and 15 bases lay between the germline ends. The CDR3 is 14 residues long.

This chain connects TRBV5-1 to TRBJ2-7, with 8 bases aligning to TRBD2. Trimming took 5 bases from V and 3 from J; bases not matched to a gene: 4. Germline assignment: CDR1 SGHRS and CDR2 YFSETQ. The CDR3 consists of 13 residues. The CDR3 sequence: CASRSSGVYEQYF. The DNA for the CDR3 is TGCGCCAGCAGGAGTAGCGGGGTCTACGAGCAGTACTTC.

The chain couples TRBV28 to TRBJ2-7, with a tentative D call TRBD2 (7 bases). Trimming left V 3 bases short and J 3 bases short, with 12 bases between. The CDR3 contains 14 residues. Germline CDR1 reads MDHEN; CDR2 reads SYDVKM. CDR3 amino acids: CASSLGGGLYEQYF. The CDR3, as DNA: TGTGCCAGCAGTTTGGGAGGGGGTCTCTACGAGCAGTACTTC.

This chain's CDR3 is CASSSPDIYANTGELFF. The CDR3 DNA reads as TGTGCCAGCAGCTCCCCTGACATCTACGCGAACACCGGGGAGCTGTTTTTT. This rearrangement joins TRBV11-2 to TRBJ2-2, with D unresolved. Germline V gene sequence: CDR1 SGHAT, CDR2 FQNNGV. The CDR3 has 17 residues. Trimming removed 4 bases at V and 0 bases at J, with 15 bases between.

A single count supports this clone. This sequence joins TRBV28 and TRBJ1-6, with TRBD1 matching over 7 bases. Looked up from germline, CDR1 is MDHEN and CDR2 is SYDVKM. The CDR3 contains 14 residues. V trimming: 2 bases; J trimming: 12 bases; junction bases outside the gene matches: 7. This chain's CDR3 is CASSLGDREGPLHF. The DNA of the CDR3 is TGTGCCAGCAGTTTAGGTGACAGGGAGGGACCCCTCCACTTT. Full variable domain (rest looked up from reference TRBV28 and TRBJ1-6): DVKVTQSSRYLVKRTGEKVFLECVQDMDHENMFWYRQDPGLGLRLIYFSYDVKMKEKGDIPEGYSVSREKKERFSLILESASTNQTSMYLCASSLGDREGPLHFGNGTRLTVT.

This sequence joins TRBV7-2 and TRBJ2-7, with D perhaps assigned TRBD1 or TRBD2 (5 bases each). From germline, CDR1 is SGHTA and CDR2 FQGNSA. V lost 5 bases, J lost 6 bases, and 17 bases lay in between. The CDR3 totals 14 residues. The DNA for the CDR3 is TGTGCCAGCAGCCGGGACGCCCGCGCCTCCGAGCAGTACTTC. Its translation is CASSRDARASEQYF.

This chain uses TRBV5-1 with TRBJ2-7; D could derive from TRBD1 or TRBD2 (5 bases each). Germline CDR1 and CDR2: SGHRS and YFSETQ. The V end was cut by 6 bases, the J end by 3 bases, with 13 bases between. The CDR3 is 13 amino acids. The CDR3 reads CASNRDGFYEQYF. The CDR3 DNA is TGCGCCAGCAACCGGGACGGTTTCTACGAGCAGTACTTC.

V and J are TRBV7-9 and TRBJ1-5, with D perhaps TRBD1 (5 bases). Germline-derived CDR1 and CDR2 are SEHNR and FQNEAQ (reference sequence). This CDR3 is 14 amino acids long. Trimming removed 7 bases at V and 6 bases at J, with 16 bases between. This chain's CDR3 is CASTRGGVGQPQHF. CDR3 DNA sequence: TGTGCCAGCACCCGCGGAGGGGTGGGTCAGCCCCAGCATTTT.

This rearrangement joins TRBV9 to TRBJ1-1, with D hard to call. The CDR3 extends over 14 amino acids. The V gene's germline CDR1 is SGDLS and CDR2 YYNGEE. V gave up 0 bases and J gave up 2 bases, with 8 bases separating them. CDR3 nucleotides: TGTGCCAGCAGCGTAGTATACGGAAACACTGAAGCTTTCTTT. Its translation is CASSVVYGNTEAFF.

The chain recombines TRBV6-1 with TRBJ1-2; D gene uncertain. The CDR3 is made up of 16 amino acids. The V end lost 1 base, the J end lost 5 bases, and 17 bases lay between the germline ends. From germline, CDR1 is MNHNS and CDR2 SASEGT. CDR3 sequence: CASSEEGLPQTYGYTF. DNA for the CDR3: TGTGCCAGCAGTGAAGAGGGCCTTCCCCAAACTTATGGCTACACCTTC.

The V and J genes are TRBV18 and TRBJ1-6, with D possibly being TRBD1 (5 bases). Germline V gene data show CDR1 as KGHSH and CDR2 as LQKENI. Trimming shortened V by 3 bases and J by 10 bases, and 13 bases separated the two germline ends. The CDR3 has 14 amino acids. CDR3 sequence (DNA): TGTGCCAGCTCACCGACAGTCCTCGGATCACCCCTCCACTTT. Translating gives CASSPTVLGSPLHF.

The genes are TRBV9 and TRBJ1-3; D is perhaps TRBD1 (5 bases). The germline gives CDR1 SGDLS, CDR2 YYNGEE. This CDR3 has 13 amino acids. V was clipped by 4 bases and J by 3 bases, with 8 bases between them. The CDR3 reads CASSSRGGNTIYF. The CDR3 DNA reads as TGTGCCAGCAGCTCTAGGGGTGGAAACACCATATATTTT.

The V and J genes are TRBV6-1 and TRBJ2-4; D is undetermined. Trimming removed 1 base from V and 1 base from J, with 8 bases in between. Germline CDR1 and CDR2: MNHNS and SASEGT. The CDR3 contains 15 residues. The DNA for the CDR3 is TGTGCCAGCAGTGAAGTTAAGGGTGCCAAAAACATTCAGTACTTC. It specifies CASSEVKGAKNIQYF.

The V and J genes are TRBV24-1 and TRBJ2-1, with D perhaps TRBD2 (5 bases). CDR1 and CDR2 from the germline V gene are KGHDR and SFDVKD. The CDR3 is 16 amino acids. Trimming stripped 4 bases from V and 2 bases from J, with 14 bases between. The CDR3 region is CATSDAGSGTYNEQFF. Here the CDR3 DNA reads TGTGCCACCAGTGACGCGGGCTCAGGCACCTACAATGAGCAGTTCTTC.

The chain employs TRBV5-4 and TRBJ2-7, with TRBD2 as a possible D gene (5 bases). CDR1 SGHNT and CDR2 YYREEE come from the germline V gene (reference sequence). V was shortened by 3 bases and J by 0 bases, with 13 bases between the two germline ends. This CDR3 is built from 15 residues. The CDR3 loop reads CASSSGPAGSYEQYF. As DNA, the CDR3 is TGTGCCAGCAGCTCCGGTCCCGCGGGCTCCTACGAGCAGTACTTC.